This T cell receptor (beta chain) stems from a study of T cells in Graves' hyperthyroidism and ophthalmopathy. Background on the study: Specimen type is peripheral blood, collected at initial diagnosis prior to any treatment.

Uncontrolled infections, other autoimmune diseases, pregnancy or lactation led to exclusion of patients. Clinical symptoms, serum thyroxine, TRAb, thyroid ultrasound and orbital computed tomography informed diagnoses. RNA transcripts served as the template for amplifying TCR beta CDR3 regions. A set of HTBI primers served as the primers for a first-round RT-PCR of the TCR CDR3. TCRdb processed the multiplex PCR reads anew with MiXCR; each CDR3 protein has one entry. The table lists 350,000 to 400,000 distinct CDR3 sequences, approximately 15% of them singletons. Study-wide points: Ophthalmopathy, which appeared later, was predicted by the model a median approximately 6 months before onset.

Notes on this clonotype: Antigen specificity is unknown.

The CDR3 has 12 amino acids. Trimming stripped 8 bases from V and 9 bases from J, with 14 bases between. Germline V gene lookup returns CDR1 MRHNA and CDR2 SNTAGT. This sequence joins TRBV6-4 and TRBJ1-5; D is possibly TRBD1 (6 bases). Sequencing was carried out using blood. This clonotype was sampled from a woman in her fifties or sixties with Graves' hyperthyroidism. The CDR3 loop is CASEGGGGPQHF. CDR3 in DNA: TGTGCCAGCGAGGGGGGGGGCGGGCCCCAGCATTTT.